This TCR beta chain was sequenced for a study of T-cell reconstitution after alpha-beta-depleted transplantation in children. The study's findings and limits: Reportedly, alpha-beta T cells present about two months post-transplant originated from several hundred expanded clones of graft origin. Some patients' high day-60 TCRbeta diversity was traced to surviving recipient T cells and thymic progenitors. Diversity and T-cell counts at one year after transplant derived mostly from new T cells.

A TCRbeta library incorporating unique molecular identifiers was prepared. Each CDR3 protein gets one entry after TCRdb re-called the PCR reads with MiXCR. This sample has about 980,000 distinct CDR3 sequences; about 30% occur once, and the top ten carry over 25%. This clonotype was counted between two and nine times. Its specificity is unknown. The CDR3 spans 14 residues. V lost 6 bases and J 7 bases, leaving 16 bases between the germline ends. This material consisted of PBMCs, mostly from graft donor cells, taken 360 days after TCRalphabeta/CD19-depleted stem cell transplant. The V gene is TRBV12-3 or TRBV12-4, the J gene TRBJ2-1; D gene ambiguous. This clonotype was obtained from a boy younger than two who had a stem cell transplant for SCID, so the T cells may come from the graft donor. CDR3 region: CASSIGGLLNEQFF. CDR3 DNA: TGTGCCAGCAGCATAGGCGGCCTTCTAAATGAGCAGTTCTTC.